The next 9 T cell receptor beta chains were all read from a single sample in a study of T cell changes during pregnancy in multiple sclerosis. Only in-frame clones appear in the TCRdb table, and some are missing; sequencing was by immunoSEQ multiplex PCR. The data hold around 70,000 clones, with approximately 94% observed a single time. The material was peripheral blood, obtained in the third trimester of pregnancy. These receptors were taken from a female donor with multiple sclerosis, enrolled in a pregnancy study.

The CDR3 reads CASSKGPNEKLFF. Written as DNA, the CDR3 is TGCGCCAGCAGCAAGGGGCCTAATGAAAAACTGTTTTTT. J is TRBJ1-4 and V is TRBV5-1; maybe TRBD1 (5 bases). V gave up 4 bases and J gave up 3 bases, with 7 bases separating them. Germline V gene lookup returns CDR1 SGHRS and CDR2 YFSETQ. This CDR3 is 13 amino acids long.

The rearrangement uses TRBV7-2 and TRBJ2-3; TRBD2 aligns across 13 bases. Trimming removed 5 bases from V and 1 base from J; junction bases left unmatched: 6. The CDR3 contains 17 residues. Germline V gene lookup returns CDR1 SGHTA and CDR2 FQGNSA. The DNA for the CDR3 is TGTGCCAGCAGCCTCGGACTAGCGGGGGCCCGCACAGATACGCAGTATTTT. Translated: CASSLGLAGARTDTQYF.

The V gene is TRBV4-3, the J gene TRBJ2-3; D gene uncertain. V lost 1 base to trimming and J lost 3 bases, with 8 bases between them. Germline V gives CDR1 LGHNA, CDR2 YSLEER. This CDR3 is built from 14 residues. The CDR3 spells CASSQGPRTDTQYF. CDR3 coding DNA: TGCGCCAGCAGCCAAGGCCCGAGGACAGATACGCAGTATTTT.

The DNA of the CDR3 is TGTGCCAGTACCACAGAAGGTCGACAGGGGCCTTTGTCCTACAATGAGCAGTTCTTC. It is translated as CASTTEGRQGPLSYNEQFF. The chain combines TRBV19 with TRBJ2-1; 8 nucleotides line up with TRBD1. V lost 7 bases, J lost 1 base, and 18 bases stayed unmatched. Germline V gene sequence: CDR1 LNHDA, CDR2 SQIVND (reference sequence). The CDR3 has 19 residues.

V usage is TRBV27 and J usage is TRBJ1-1; D gene uncertain. This CDR3 is 13 amino acids long. V was cut by 6 bases and J by 1 base, with 9 bases left in between. CDR1 and CDR2 (germline): MNHEY, SMNVEV (reference sequence). CDR3 residues: CASRPEGNTEAFF. In DNA, the CDR3 is TGTGCCAGCAGACCAGAGGGGAACACTGAAGCTTTCTTT.

V is TRBV19 and J is TRBJ1-5, with D perhaps matching TRBD1 (6 bases). Germline values: CDR1 LNHDA, CDR2 SQIVND (reference sequence). The ends were cut back, 6 bases at V and 3 bases at J, with 9 bases in the middle. The CDR3 is 13 residues long. DNA of the CDR3: TGTGCCAGTAGGGACAGAAACAATCAGCCCCAGCATTTT. Translated, it gives CASRDRNNQPQHF.

The J gene is TRBJ1-3, the V gene TRBV2; D is ambiguous. The CDR3 covers 19 residues. Germline loops: CDR1 SNHLY, CDR2 FYNNEI. Trimming took 6 bases from V and 3 from J, leaving 27 bases between them. The CDR3 region is CASRFRLGRIPSDGNTIYF. CDR3 in DNA: TGTGCCAGCAGATTTCGCCTAGGGAGGATCCCCTCAGATGGAAACACCATATATTTT. The variable domain in full, with the rest retrieved from reference TRBV2 and TRBJ1-3, is EPEVTQTPSHQVTQMGQEVILRCVPISNHLYFYWYRQILGQKVEFLVSFYNNEISEKSEIFDDQFSVERPDGSNFTLKIRSTKLEDSAMYFCASRFRLGRIPSDGNTIYFGEGSWLTVV.

The rearrangement uses TRBV2 and TRBJ2-3; 12 nucleotides align to TRBD2. The V and J ends lost 6 bases and 0 bases, in that order; junction bases with no gene match: 7. Germline V lookup: CDR1 SNHLY, CDR2 FYNNEI. The CDR3 is 17 residues long. In DNA, the CDR3 is TGTGCCAGCAGAGGACTAGCGGGAACTCCTAGCACAGATACGCAGTATTTT. Its translation is CASRGLAGTPSTDTQYF.

This clone showed up just once. V is TRBV6-6 and J is TRBJ2-7, with 14 bases fitting TRBD2. Germline V gene sequence: CDR1 MNHNY, CDR2 SVGAGI (reference sequence). The ends lost 2 bases at V and 2 bases at J; junction bases unmatched: 2. The CDR3 is 16 residues long. The CDR3 nucleotides are TGTGCCAGCAGTTACCTGGGACTAGCGGGGGCCTACGAGCAGTACTTC. It codes for CASSYLGLAGAYEQYF.